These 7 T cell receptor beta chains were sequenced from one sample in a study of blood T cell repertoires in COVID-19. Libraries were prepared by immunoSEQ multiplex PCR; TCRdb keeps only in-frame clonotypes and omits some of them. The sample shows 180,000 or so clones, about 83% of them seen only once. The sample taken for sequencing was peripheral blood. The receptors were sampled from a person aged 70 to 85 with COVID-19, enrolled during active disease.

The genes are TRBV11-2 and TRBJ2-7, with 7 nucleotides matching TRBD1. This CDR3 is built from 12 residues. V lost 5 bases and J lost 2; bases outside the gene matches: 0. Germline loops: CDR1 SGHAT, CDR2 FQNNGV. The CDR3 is CASSQGAYEQYF. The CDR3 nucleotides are TGTGCCAGCAGCCAGGGGGCCTACGAGCAGTACTTC.

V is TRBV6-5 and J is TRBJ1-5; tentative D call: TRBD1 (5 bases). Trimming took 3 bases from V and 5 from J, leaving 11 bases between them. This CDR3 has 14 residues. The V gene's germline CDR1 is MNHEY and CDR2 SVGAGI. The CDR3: CASSYRTGDQPQHF. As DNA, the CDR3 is TGTGCCAGCAGTTATCGTACGGGGGATCAGCCCCAGCATTTT.

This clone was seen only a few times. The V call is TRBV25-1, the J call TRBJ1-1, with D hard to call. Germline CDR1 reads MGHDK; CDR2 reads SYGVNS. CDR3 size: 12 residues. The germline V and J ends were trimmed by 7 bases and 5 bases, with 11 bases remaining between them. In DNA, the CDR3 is TGTGCCAGCAAGGAAGACTGGACTGAAGCTTTCTTT. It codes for CASKEDWTEAFF.

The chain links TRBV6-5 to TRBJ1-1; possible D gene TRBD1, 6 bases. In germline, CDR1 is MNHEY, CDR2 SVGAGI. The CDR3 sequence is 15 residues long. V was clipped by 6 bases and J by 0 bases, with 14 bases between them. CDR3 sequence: CASRESGTLNTEAFF. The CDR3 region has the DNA TGTGCCAGCAGAGAGAGCGGGACATTGAACACTGAAGCTTTCTTT.

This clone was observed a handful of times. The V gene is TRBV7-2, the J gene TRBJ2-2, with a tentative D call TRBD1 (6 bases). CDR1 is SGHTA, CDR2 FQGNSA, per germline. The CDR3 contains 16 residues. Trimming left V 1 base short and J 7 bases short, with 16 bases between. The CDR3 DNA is TGTGCCAGCAGCTTAGTAATTCAGGGGCGCAGCGGGGAGCTGTTTTTT. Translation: CASSLVIQGRSGELFF.

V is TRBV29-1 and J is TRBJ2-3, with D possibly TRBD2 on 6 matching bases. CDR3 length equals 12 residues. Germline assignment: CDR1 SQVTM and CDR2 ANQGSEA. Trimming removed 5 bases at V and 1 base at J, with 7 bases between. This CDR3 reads CSVTGGTDTQYF. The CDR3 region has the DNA TGCAGCGTTACGGGGGGCACAGATACGCAGTATTTT.

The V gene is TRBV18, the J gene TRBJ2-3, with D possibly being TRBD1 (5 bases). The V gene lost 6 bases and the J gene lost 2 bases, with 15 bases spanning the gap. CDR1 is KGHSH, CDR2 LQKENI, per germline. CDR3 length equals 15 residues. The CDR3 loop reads CASSLTVAITDTQYF. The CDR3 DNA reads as TGTGCCAGCTCGCTGACAGTGGCTATCACAGATACGCAGTATTTT. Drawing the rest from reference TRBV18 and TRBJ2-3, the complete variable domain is NAGVMQNPRHLVRRRGQEARLRCSPMKGHSHVYWYRQLPEEGLKFMVYLQKENIIDESGMPKERFSAEFPKEGPSILRIQQVVRGDSAAYFCASSLTVAITDTQYFGPGTRLTVL.